Each of the 13 T cell receptor beta chains below was sequenced from the same sample in a study of blood T cell repertoires in COVID-19. Some clones are missing from TCRdb's copy, which holds only in-frame ones; the method was immunoSEQ multiplex PCR. This table has 50,000 to 75,000 clones, around 80% appearing once. The sequencing sample was made of peripheral blood. The receptors originated from a man aged 55-75 years with COVID-19, enrolled during active disease.

This rearrangement joins TRBV24-1 to TRBJ2-3; the D gene is possibly TRBD2 (6 bases). V was trimmed by 1 base and J by 1 base, leaving 8 bases between them. Germline V gives CDR1 KGHDR, CDR2 SFDVKD. The CDR3 is 15 amino acids. The CDR3 loop is CATSDFRGGTDTQYF. In DNA, the CDR3 is TGTGCCACCAGTGATTTTCGCGGGGGCACAGATACGCAGTATTTT.

The J gene is TRBJ2-1, the V gene TRBV24-1; 9 bases are a match to TRBD2. V dropped 2 bases and J dropped 5; count of bases not matched to a gene: 15. Germline V gives CDR1 KGHDR, CDR2 SFDVKD. The CDR3 sequence is 19 residues long. The CDR3 sequence: CATSDSDPLIAGVDNEQFF. Written as DNA, the CDR3 is TGTGCCACCAGTGATTCGGACCCGCTTATAGCGGGAGTTGACAATGAGCAGTTCTTC.

The CDR3 DNA reads as TGTGCCAGCATGGAGGCGGGTGAAGCTTTCTTT. Encoded protein: CASMEAGEAFF. The V gene is TRBV2, the J gene TRBJ1-1; no definite D call. This CDR3 is built from 11 residues. Trimming took 7 bases from V and 7 from J, leaving 10 bases between them. CDR1 SNHLY and CDR2 FYNNEI come from the germline V gene.

The chain employs TRBV19 and TRBJ2-3, with 12 positions matching TRBD2. The V gene end was trimmed by 7 bases and the J gene end by 4 bases; junction bases not matched to a gene: 3. This CDR3 has 14 amino acids. CDR1 LNHDA and CDR2 SQIVND come from the germline V gene (reference sequence). In nucleotides, the CDR3 is TGTGCCAGTAATCCTAGCGGGAGGGCAGATACGCAGTATTTT. Residues: CASNPSGRADTQYF.

The rearrangement links TRBV11-3 to TRBJ2-7, with a tentative D call TRBD1 (5 bases). V dropped 2 bases and J dropped 3 bases, with 11 bases sitting between them. This CDR3 is built from 14 residues. Germline V CDR1 and CDR2: SGHNT, YENEEA. This chain's CDR3 is CASSLQGTNYEQYF. The CDR3 nucleotides are TGTGCCAGCAGCTTACAGGGAACTAACTACGAGCAGTACTTC.

The gene calls are TRBV29-1 and TRBJ2-7, with D possibly TRBD2 on 6 matching bases. Trimming left V 7 bases short and J 6 bases short, with 19 bases between. This CDR3 is built from 13 residues. CDR1 and CDR2 (germline): SQVTM, ANQGSEA. The CDR3: CSAGSGVIGEQYF. As DNA, the CDR3 is TGCAGCGCGGGGTCGGGGGTAATAGGCGAGCAGTACTTC.

The rearrangement links TRBV5-4 to TRBJ2-7; maybe TRBD2 (5 bases). Trimming cost V 4 bases and J 2 bases, with 10 bases left between them. The germline V gene encodes CDR1 SGHNT and CDR2 YYREEE (reference sequence). This CDR3 is 13 amino acids long. CDR3 coding DNA: TGTGCCAGCAGCAACCTCGGGGCCTACGAGCAGTACTTC. Its protein is CASSNLGAYEQYF.

The CDR3 reads CASSLGWVGHSNTGELFF. The DNA for the CDR3 is TGTGCCAGCAGTTTAGGGTGGGTGGGACACTCGAACACCGGGGAGCTGTTTTTT. The chain joins TRBV27 to TRBJ2-2; weak D call: TRBD1 (6 bases). The germline V and J ends were trimmed by 2 bases and 0 bases, with 16 bases remaining between them. The CDR3 totals 18 residues. Germline CDR1 reads MNHEY; CDR2 reads SMNVEV (reference sequence).

This chain connects TRBV5-1 to TRBJ2-7; 8 bases match TRBD2. CDR3 length equals 15 residues. The germline gives CDR1 SGHRS, CDR2 YFSETQ. V shed 4 bases and J 7 bases; nucleotides not matched to a gene: 13. CDR3 sequence reads: CASSGGGGRTEEQYF. In nucleotides, the CDR3 is TGCGCCAGCAGCGGCGGGGGCGGGAGGACGGAAGAGCAGTACTTC.

V usage is TRBV5-1 and J usage is TRBJ1-4; D is unresolved. V was shortened by 4 bases and J by 2 bases, with 12 bases between the two germline ends. The CDR3 runs to 15 residues. Germline V lookup: CDR1 SGHRS, CDR2 YFSETQ. The CDR3 DNA reads TGCGCCAGCAGCCTGGCGGGGATCACTAATGAAAAACTGTTTTTT. Protein sequence: CASSLAGITNEKLFF.

The chain recombines TRBV6-5 with TRBJ1-4; 7 nucleotides line up with TRBD1. V was clipped by 5 bases and J by 8 bases; unmatched bases: 8. The germline CDR1 and CDR2 sequences are MNHEY and SVGAGI. The CDR3 is made up of 14 amino acids. The CDR3 coding sequence is TGTGCCAGCAGTCCAACAGGGGTGGGGGAAAAACTGTTTTTT. It yields the protein CASSPTGVGEKLFF.

V and J are TRBV9 and TRBJ2-1; tentative D call: TRBD1 (6 bases). The CDR3 has 14 residues. Trimming took off 5 bases at V and 0 bases at J, with 9 bases between the two ends. Germline V gene sequence: CDR1 SGDLS, CDR2 YYNGEE. DNA for the CDR3: TGTGCCAGCAGTCCCAGGGGCTCCTACAATGAGCAGTTCTTC. Translated: CASSPRGSYNEQFF.

V gene TRBV18 combines with J gene TRBJ2-2; TRBD1 matches at 7 bases. J gave up 3 bases and V 8 bases, and 9 bases lay outside the gene matches. The germline CDR1 and CDR2 sequences are KGHSH and LQKENI. This CDR3 region has 15 residues. For the CDR3, the DNA is TGTGCCAGCGAACAGGGGCGAGGGTACACCGGGGAGCTGTTTTTT. Protein product: CASEQGRGYTGELFF.